The present TCR beta chain was sequenced within a study of human T cells and chemical hapten exposure. About the research overall: Researchers reported sensitizing an approximately 2 cm by approximately 2 cm upper inner arm skin site with 2% DPC.

The CDR3 length is 17 residues. V lost 7 bases, J lost 2 bases, and 25 bases lay in between. CDR1 SGHRS and CDR2 YFSETQ come from the germline V gene. Authors' processing steps: A typical sample had roughly 91,000 TCRs, with about 20,000 to 700,000 overall. TCRdb reprocessed the RACE reads with MiXCR, giving one entry per CDR3 protein. The V and J calls and clone size are TCRdb's, not the authors'. Here the sample spans 110,000 or so distinct CDR3 sequences, 9.2% being singletons. Time point meaning: patch test 2, 6 weeks after DPC sensitization. Treatment of the sample: therapeutic diphenylcyclopropenone sensitization with weekly scalp DPC. The donor pool consisted of alopecia patients aged 18 to 70 years, considered suitable for DPC. Whole-study findings and limits: PT1 expanded TCR numbers rose with patch test score.

This clonotype was detected ten times or more. Its specificity is unknown. The TCR was taken from a middle-aged woman with alopecia areata. Some clones in this sample may be carry-over from other donors' samples. The gene calls are TRBV5-1 and TRBJ2-7, with D possibly matching TRBD2 (7 bases). Sequenced here: whole blood, sampled in connection with sensitization to the hapten diphenylcyclopropenone (DPC). This CDR3 reads CASCSGLRGGQPYEQYF. The CDR3 coding sequence is TGCGCCAGCTGTTCGGGATTGAGGGGGGGTCAACCCTACGAGCAGTACTTC.